The 18 T cell receptor beta chains below were found in one sample sequenced in a study of blood T cell repertoires in COVID-19. Clones were read by immunoSEQ multiplex PCR, and TCRdb kept only the in-frame ones, dropping some. The data contain over 250,000 clones, approximately 89% of them seen just once; the ten biggest clones take up around 13%. Sequenced sample: peripheral blood. Receptor source: a woman in her sixties with acute or convalescent COVID-19.

V is TRBV7-2 and J is TRBJ1-1, with D possibly TRBD1 on 6 matching bases. Germline CDR1 SGHTA, CDR2 FQGNSA. CDR3 length equals 16 residues. With 1 base removed from V and 4 bases from J, the gap between germline ends came to 16 bases. The CDR3 coding sequence is TGTGCCAGCAGCTTAGAGGGTGACAGGCTCGGCACTGAAGCTTTCTTT. It translates to CASSLEGDRLGTEAFF.

The J gene is TRBJ2-7, the V gene TRBV2; TRBD1 is a possible D gene (6 bases). Germline V gives CDR1 SNHLY, CDR2 FYNNEI. V was shortened by 3 bases and J by 1 base, with 10 bases between the two germline ends. This CDR3 region has 14 residues. This CDR3 is CASSDQGSSYEQYF. As DNA, the CDR3 is TGTGCCAGCAGTGACCAGGGGAGTTCCTACGAGCAGTACTTC.

The chain has TRBV18 and TRBJ2-7, with 8 nucleotides matching TRBD1. After removal of 1 base from V and 7 bases from J, the junction contained 9 bases not matched to a gene. The CDR3 is made up of 15 amino acids. The germline gives CDR1 KGHSH, CDR2 LQKENI. CDR3 sequence (DNA): TGTGCCAGCTCACCACTTAGCAGGGGGCCAAATGAGCAGTACTTC. Protein: CASSPLSRGPNEQYF. The full variable domain, rest sourced from reference TRBV18 and TRBJ2-7, is NAGVMQNPRHLVRRRGQEARLRCSPMKGHSHVYWYRQLPEEGLKFMVYLQKENIIDESGMPKERFSAEFPKEGPSILRIQQVVRGDSAAYFCASSPLSRGPNEQYFGPGTRLTVT.

V is TRBV19 and J is TRBJ2-1; TRBD1 matches at 9 bases. The CDR3 extends over 14 amino acids. In germline, CDR1 is LNHDA, CDR2 SQIVND (reference sequence). The junction had 7 bases not matched to a gene; V was cut back by 10 bases and J by 3 bases. DNA for the CDR3: TGTGCCACATTCGGGACAGGGCTCTACAATGAGCAGTTCTTC. It is translated as CATFGTGLYNEQFF.

The rearrangement uses TRBV7-2 and TRBJ2-3; 9 bases are a match to TRBD1. The CDR3 extends over 16 amino acids. The junction had 8 bases not matched to a gene; V was cut back by 2 bases and J by 5 bases. Germline CDR1 SGHTA, CDR2 FQGNSA. CDR3 coding DNA: TGTGCCAGCAGCTTAAAACCGGGACAGGGAGTAGATACGCAGTATTTT. Amino acids: CASSLKPGQGVDTQYF.

This clone appeared once. This chain uses TRBV6-5 with TRBJ1-2; 7 bases fit TRBD1. J lost 2 bases, V lost 2 bases, and 5 bases had no gene match. CDR1 is MNHEY, CDR2 SVGAGI, per germline. The CDR3 contains 15 residues. The CDR3 coding sequence is TGTGCCAGCAGTTACAGTACAGGGGTCAACTATGGCTACACCTTC. Its protein is CASSYSTGVNYGYTF.

The V gene is TRBV5-1, the J gene TRBJ2-2, with 7 bases identical to TRBD1. In germline, CDR1 is SGHRS, CDR2 YFSETQ. The CDR3 has 16 amino acids. V shed 0 bases, J shed 4 bases, and the junction held 6 bases outside the gene matches. The CDR3 reads CASSLVRGTSTGELFF. Here the CDR3 DNA reads TGCGCCAGCAGCTTGGTCAGGGGGACGAGCACCGGGGAGCTGTTTTTT.

The chain recombines TRBV4-3 with TRBJ2-7; D is undetermined. CDR1 LGHNA and CDR2 YSLEER come from the germline V gene. Trimming removed 0 bases from V and 3 bases from J, with 15 bases in between. This CDR3 comprises 16 residues. The CDR3 bases are TGCGCCAGCAGCCAAGAGGTGCAGTACGCTTTCTACGAGCAGTACTTC. Amino acids: CASSQEVQYAFYEQYF.

V usage is TRBV18 and J usage is TRBJ1-2; 9 positions agree with TRBD1. Losses at the gene ends were 3 bases for V and 7 bases for J; bases not matched to a gene: 15. CDR1 is KGHSH and CDR2 is LQKENI in the germline V gene. The CDR3 has 17 residues. CDR3 protein: CASSPGILGQGIIGYTF. The CDR3 DNA follows: TGTGCCAGCTCACCCGGGATCCTTGGACAGGGGATTATTGGCTACACCTTC. The full variable domain, completed using reference TRBV18 and TRBJ1-2, is NAGVMQNPRHLVRRRGQEARLRCSPMKGHSHVYWYRQLPEEGLKFMVYLQKENIIDESGMPKERFSAEFPKEGPSILRIQQVVRGDSAAYFCASSPGILGQGIIGYTFGSGTRLTVV.

V and J are TRBV5-1 and TRBJ1-2, with 7 bases lining up with TRBD1. There are 12 residues in the CDR3. J gave up 4 bases and V 6 bases, and 3 bases lay outside the gene matches. CDR1 SGHRS and CDR2 YFSETQ come from the germline V gene. CDR3 residues: CASKQGTYGYTF. The CDR3, as DNA: TGCGCCAGCAAACAGGGGACCTATGGCTACACCTTC.

The chain combines TRBV10-3 with TRBJ1-1; D gene unclear. V was cut by 1 base and J by 0 bases, with 6 bases left in between. CDR1 ENHRY and CDR2 SYGVKD come from the germline V gene. This CDR3 spans 14 amino acids. CDR3 amino acids: CAISEYGVNTEAFF. DNA for the CDR3: TGTGCCATCAGTGAGTACGGGGTGAACACTGAAGCTTTCTTT.

The chain is built from TRBV18 and TRBJ2-7, with D possibly matching TRBD2 (5 bases). V was shortened by 3 bases and J by 2 bases, with 11 bases between the two germline ends. Germline V gene lookup returns CDR1 KGHSH and CDR2 LQKENI. The CDR3 length is 14 residues. In DNA, the CDR3 is TGTGCCAGCTCACCGGTGGACTTTCCCTACGAGCAGTACTTC. This encodes CASSPVDFPYEQYF.

The chain uses TRBV23-1 and TRBJ2-1, with 9 bases that match TRBD1. TRBV23-1 is filed as an ORF, its function uncertain. J lost 4 bases, V lost 10 bases, and 5 bases had no gene match. This CDR3 has 13 residues. The CDR3 nucleotides are TGCGCCAAACCGGGACAGGGTTACAATGAGCAGTTCTTC. As protein: CAKPGQGYNEQFF.

The chain joins TRBV4-3 to TRBJ1-1; D remains unclear. CDR1 is LGHNA, CDR2 YSLEER, per germline. The CDR3 contains 13 residues. Trimming pared 4 bases from V and 2 bases from J, leaving 8 bases between. The CDR3 loop is CASSPGVNTEAFF. The CDR3 bases are TGCGCCAGCAGCCCGGGAGTAAACACTGAAGCTTTCTTT.

The chain recombines TRBV12-3 or TRBV12-4 with TRBJ2-7; unclear D gene. V lost 3 bases, J lost 2 bases, and 8 bases lay in between. The CDR3 is 13 amino acids. The CDR3 region has the DNA TGTGCCAGCAGTTTCGGCGGAACCTACGAGCAGTACTTC. Translating gives CASSFGGTYEQYF.

This rearrangement joins TRBV6-4 to TRBJ1-4, with TRBD1 as a possible D gene (5 bases). The CDR3 has 15 amino acids. Germline V gives CDR1 MRHNA, CDR2 SNTAGT. V was pared by 0 bases and J by 4 bases, with 9 bases between. CDR3 bases: TGTGCCAGCAGTGACTCCCAGGGACTTAATGAAAAACTGTTTTTT. This codes for CASSDSQGLNEKLFF.

In its sample, this clone was seen once. The V gene is TRBV27, the J gene TRBJ1-3; D is undetermined. Germline V lookup: CDR1 MNHEY, CDR2 SMNVEV (reference sequence). This CDR3 has 16 residues. With 8 bases removed from V and 3 bases from J, the gap between germline ends came to 20 bases. In DNA, the CDR3 is TGTGCCAGCGGCCGTCCCGGGGTACGAAATGGAAACACCATATATTTT. This sequence encodes CASGRPGVRNGNTIYF.

The gene calls are TRBV28 and TRBJ2-7, with D perhaps matching TRBD1 (5 bases). The V end was cut by 2 bases, the J end by 1 base, with 6 bases between. CDR1 MDHEN and CDR2 SYDVKM come from the germline V gene. CDR3 size: 13 residues. CDR3 region: CASSLRQSYEQYF. The CDR3 DNA sequence: TGTGCCAGCAGTTTACGACAGTCCTACGAGCAGTACTTC.